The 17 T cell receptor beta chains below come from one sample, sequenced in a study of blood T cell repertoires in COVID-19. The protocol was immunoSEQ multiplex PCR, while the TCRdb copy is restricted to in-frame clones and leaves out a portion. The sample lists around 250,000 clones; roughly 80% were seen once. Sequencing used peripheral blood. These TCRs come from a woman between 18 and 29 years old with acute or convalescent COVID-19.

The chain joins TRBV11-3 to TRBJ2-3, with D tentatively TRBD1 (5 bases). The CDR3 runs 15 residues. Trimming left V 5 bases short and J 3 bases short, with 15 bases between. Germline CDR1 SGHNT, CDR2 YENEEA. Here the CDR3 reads CASSTGGPRTDTQYF. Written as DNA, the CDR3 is TGTGCCAGCAGCACAGGTGGGCCGAGAACAGATACGCAGTATTTT.

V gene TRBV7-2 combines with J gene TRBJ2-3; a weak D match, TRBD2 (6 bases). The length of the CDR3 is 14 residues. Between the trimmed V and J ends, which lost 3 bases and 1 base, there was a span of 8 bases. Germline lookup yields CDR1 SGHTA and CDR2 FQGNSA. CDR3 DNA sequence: TGTGCCAGCAGCTTGTCTAGCGGCACAGATACGCAGTATTTT. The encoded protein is CASSLSSGTDTQYF. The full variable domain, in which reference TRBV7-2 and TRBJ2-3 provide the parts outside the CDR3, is GAGVSQSPSNKVTEKGKDVELRCDPISGHTALYWYRQSLGQGLEFLIYFQGNSAPDKSGLPSDRFSAERTGGSVSTLTIQRTQQEDSAVYLCASSLSSGTDTQYFGPGTRLTVL.

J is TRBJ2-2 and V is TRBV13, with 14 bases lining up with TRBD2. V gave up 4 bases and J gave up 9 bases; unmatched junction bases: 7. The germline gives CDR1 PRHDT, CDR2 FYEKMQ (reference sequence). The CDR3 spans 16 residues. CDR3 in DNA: TGTGCCAGCAGCTCCCCGGGACTAGCGGGAGCCCGGGAGCTGTTTTTT. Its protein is CASSSPGLAGARELFF.

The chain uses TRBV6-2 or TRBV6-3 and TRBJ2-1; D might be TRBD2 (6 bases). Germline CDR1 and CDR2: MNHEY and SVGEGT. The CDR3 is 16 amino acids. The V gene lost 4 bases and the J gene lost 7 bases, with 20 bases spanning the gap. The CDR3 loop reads CASSSPDYGGINEQFF. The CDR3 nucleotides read TGTGCCAGCAGTTCCCCGGACTATGGGGGGATAAATGAGCAGTTCTTC.

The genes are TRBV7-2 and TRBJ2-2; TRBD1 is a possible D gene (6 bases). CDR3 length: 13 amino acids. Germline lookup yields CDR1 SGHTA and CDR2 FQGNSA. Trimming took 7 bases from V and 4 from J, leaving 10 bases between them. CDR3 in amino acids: CASKQGPTGELFF. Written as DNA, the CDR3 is TGTGCCAGCAAACAGGGACCCACCGGGGAGCTGTTTTTT.

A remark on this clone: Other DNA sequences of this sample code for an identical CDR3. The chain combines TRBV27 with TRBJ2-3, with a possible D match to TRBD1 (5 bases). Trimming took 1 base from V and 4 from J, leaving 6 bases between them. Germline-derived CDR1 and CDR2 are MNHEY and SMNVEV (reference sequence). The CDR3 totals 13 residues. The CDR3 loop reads CASSLLGADTQYF. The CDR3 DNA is TGTGCCAGCAGTTTATTAGGGGCAGATACGCAGTATTTT.

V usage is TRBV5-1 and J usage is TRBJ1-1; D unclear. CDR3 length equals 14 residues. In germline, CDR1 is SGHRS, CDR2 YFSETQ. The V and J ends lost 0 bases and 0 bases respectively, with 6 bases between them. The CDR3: CASSLVLLNTEAFF. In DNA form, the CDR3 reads TGCGCCAGCAGCTTGGTTCTGTTGAACACTGAAGCTTTCTTT. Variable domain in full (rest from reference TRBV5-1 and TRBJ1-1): KAGVTQTPRYLIKTRGQQVTLSCSPISGHRSVSWYQQTPGQGLQFLFEYFSETQRNKGNFPGRFSGRQFSNSRSEMNVSTLELGDSALYLCASSLVLLNTEAFFGQGTRLTVV.

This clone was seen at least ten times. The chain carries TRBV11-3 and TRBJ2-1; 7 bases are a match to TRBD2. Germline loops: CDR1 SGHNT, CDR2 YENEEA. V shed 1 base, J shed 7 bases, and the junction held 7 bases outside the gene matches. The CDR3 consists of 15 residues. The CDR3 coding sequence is TGTGCCAGCAGCTTAGCGGGAGGTGATAGGAATGAGCAGTTCTTC. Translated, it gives CASSLAGGDRNEQFF.

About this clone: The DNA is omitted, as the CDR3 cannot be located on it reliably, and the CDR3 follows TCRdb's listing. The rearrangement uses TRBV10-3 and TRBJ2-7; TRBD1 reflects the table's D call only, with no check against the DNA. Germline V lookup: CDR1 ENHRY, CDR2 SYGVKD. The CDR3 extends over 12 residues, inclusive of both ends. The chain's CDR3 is CAISEWGQGTHF.

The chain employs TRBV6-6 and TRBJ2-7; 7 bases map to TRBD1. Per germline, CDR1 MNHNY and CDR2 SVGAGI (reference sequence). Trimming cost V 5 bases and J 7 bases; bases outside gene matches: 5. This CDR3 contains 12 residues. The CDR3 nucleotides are TGTGCCAGCAGTGAGGGGGCGAGGGAGCAGTACTTC. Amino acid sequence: CASSEGAREQYF.

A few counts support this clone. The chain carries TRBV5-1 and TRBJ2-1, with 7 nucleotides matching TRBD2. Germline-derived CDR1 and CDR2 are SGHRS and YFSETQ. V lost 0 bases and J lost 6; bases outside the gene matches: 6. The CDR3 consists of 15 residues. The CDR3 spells CASSLGGSARNEQFF. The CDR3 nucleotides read TGCGCCAGCAGCTTGGGCGGGAGCGCGCGCAATGAGCAGTTCTTC.

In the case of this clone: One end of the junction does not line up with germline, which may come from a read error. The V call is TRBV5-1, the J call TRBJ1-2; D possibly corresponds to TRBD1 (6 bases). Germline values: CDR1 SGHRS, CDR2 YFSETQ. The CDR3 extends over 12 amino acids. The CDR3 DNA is TGCGCCAGCAGCACGGACAGCCCCCCTACAATCTTC. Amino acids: CASSTDSPPTIF.

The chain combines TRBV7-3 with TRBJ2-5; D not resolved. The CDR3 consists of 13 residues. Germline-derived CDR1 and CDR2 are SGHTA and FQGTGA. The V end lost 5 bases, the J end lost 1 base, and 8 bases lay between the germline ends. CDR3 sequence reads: CASSQQLQETQYF. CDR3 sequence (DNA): TGTGCCAGCAGCCAACAGCTCCAAGAGACCCAGTACTTC.

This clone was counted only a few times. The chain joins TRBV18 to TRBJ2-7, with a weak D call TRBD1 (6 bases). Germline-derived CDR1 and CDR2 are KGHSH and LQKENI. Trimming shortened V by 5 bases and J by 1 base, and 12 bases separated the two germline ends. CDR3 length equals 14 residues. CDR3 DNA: TGTGCCAGCTCAACAGGGACGTTTTCCTACGAGCAGTACTTC. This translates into CASSTGTFSYEQYF.

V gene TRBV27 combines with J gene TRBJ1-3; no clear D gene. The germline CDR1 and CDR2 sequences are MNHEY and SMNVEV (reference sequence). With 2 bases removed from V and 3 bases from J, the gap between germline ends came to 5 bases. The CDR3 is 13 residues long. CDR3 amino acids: CASSLLRGNTIYF. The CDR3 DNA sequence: TGTGCCAGCAGTTTACTTCGTGGAAACACCATATATTTT.

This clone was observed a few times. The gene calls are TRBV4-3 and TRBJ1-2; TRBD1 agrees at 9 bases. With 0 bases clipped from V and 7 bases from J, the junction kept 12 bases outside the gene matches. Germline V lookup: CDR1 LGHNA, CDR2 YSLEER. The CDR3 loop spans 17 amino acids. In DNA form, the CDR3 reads TGCGCCAGCAGCCAAGACTATTCTTCGGGACAGGGTATTGGCTACACCTTC. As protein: CASSQDYSSGQGIGYTF.

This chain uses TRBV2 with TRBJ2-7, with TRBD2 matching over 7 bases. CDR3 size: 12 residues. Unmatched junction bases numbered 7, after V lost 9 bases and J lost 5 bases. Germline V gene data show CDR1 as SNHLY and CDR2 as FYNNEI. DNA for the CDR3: TGTGCCAGAGGGGCACGGGGGGACGAGCAGTACTTC. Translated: CARGARGDEQYF.